These T cell receptor beta chains were read from a single sample in a study of T cell responses to AZD1222 COVID-19 vaccine. TCRdb keeps only in-frame clones here, not all; method: immunoSEQ multiplex PCR. Here the sample spans 110,000 to 150,000 clones, more than 70% being singletons. The sample consisted of peripheral blood, taken on day 0 of AZD1222 vaccination. The origin of the receptors is an adult in good health. The conserved cysteine and the conserved F or W are not part of the CDR3 here.

>TRBV9|15
ASSVALSANRDNEQF
>TRBV7-3|12
ASSLGQGNYGYT
>TRBV12-3/TRBV12-4|10
ASSPAPYGYT
>TRBV5-6|15
ASNIGGWTLGHNEQF
>TRBV27|13
ASSLQSSYNSPLH
>TRBV7-9|14
ASSLGGHRDAETQY
>TRBV2|13
ASSEERGSSYEQY
>TRBV2|10
ASNQEDQPQH
>TRBV19|14
ASSTRTGLGDYGYT
>TRBV11-2|10
ASSGPSYEQY
>TRBV5-4|16
ASSLQGAGFTTKNIQY
>TRBV24-1|14
ATSDRYGTGTYEQY
>TRBV13|12
ASSIKTGPGEQF
>TRBV6-5|11
ASSYSRSYEQY
>TRBV5-4|13
ASSPYRGPSTEAF
>TRBV6-5|13
ASSRTSGVSGELF
>TRBV7-2|11
ASSLGSGNTIY
>TRBV2|14
ASSAQGGPISYEQY
>TRBV14|10
ASLSGVDEQF
>TRBV6-5|12
ASRTTGVNTEAF
>TRBV10-3|15
AISESGTGGRTDTQY
>TRBV7-3|11
ASSLTRAGEQY
>TRBV6-2/TRBV6-3|13
ASSSSLISMDEQF
>TRBV27|12
ASSPRTTDNEQY
>TRBV11-2|13
ASSLQAGGPETQY
>TRBV5-1|10
ASSLDGNTIY
>TRBV7-9|11
ASSPGQGRTQY
>TRBV28|12
ASSVGTGRFEAF
>TRBV11-2|13
ASSLDLTGQETQY
>TRBV28|11
ASSAGGMREQY
>TRBV5-4|14
ASSPRGQGWNTEAF
>TRBV5-1|12
ASSFATPDTEAF
>TRBV7-2|13
ASSSIPLNTGELF
>TRBV5-1|13
ASSRTSGFQETQY
>TRBV3-1/TRBV3-2|13
ASSGGYTGFTEAF
>TRBV5-6|13
ASSLKGYSGNTIY
>TRBV5-1|15
ASSLFGGGTTQETQY
>TRBV6-5|11
ASSSELVGTQY
>TRBV7-2|12
ASSLGGVQETQY
>TRBV4-2|18
ASSQDALVFLRGSGNTIY
>TRBV24-1|15
ATDGIQGARERDTQY
>TRBV4-3|13
ASSQGRRYYNEQF